Listed here are 22 T cell receptor beta chains from one sample, sequenced in a study of a mutant IDH1 vaccine in newly diagnosed glioma. The protocol was immunoSEQ multiplex PCR, while the TCRdb copy is restricted to in-frame clones and leaves out a portion. This sample has over 45,000 clones, with about 91% found just once. Time point noted: baseline, week 1 (first vaccination visit). Described treatment: pre-vaccination baseline after standard-of-care therapy. Source: PBMCs, taken from a glioma patient treated with radiotherapy, temozolomide or both. The receptors shown here come from a man in his fifties with glioma.

The chain couples TRBV5-8 to TRBJ1-5; D gene unclear. Looked up from germline, CDR1 is SGHTS and CDR2 is YDEGEE. V gave up 5 bases and J gave up 6 bases, with 15 bases separating them. The length of the CDR3 is 14 residues. The CDR3 nucleotides read TGTGCCAGCAGATGGAGGGAGGGTAGTCAGCCCCAGCATTTT. It specifies CASRWREGSQPQHF.

The CDR3 sequence: CASSYRTGQDEAFF. The CDR3 bases are TGTGCCAGCAGTTACCGGACAGGGCAAGATGAAGCTTTCTTT. The V gene is TRBV6-5, the J gene TRBJ1-1; 8 nucleotides agree with TRBD1. Germline trimming cut 2 bases from V and 7 bases from J; bases unmatched to any gene: 6. Germline values: CDR1 MNHEY, CDR2 SVGAGI. The CDR3 runs to 14 residues.

This chain uses TRBV7-2 with TRBJ2-2; D possibly corresponds to TRBD1 (6 bases). This CDR3 is 16 amino acids long. Germline V gene data show CDR1 as SGHTA and CDR2 as FQGNSA. The V end lost 3 bases, the J end lost 0 bases, and 11 bases lay between the germline ends. CDR3 protein: CASSLHRAANTGELFF. DNA for the CDR3: TGTGCCAGCAGCTTGCACAGGGCAGCGAACACCGGGGAGCTGTTTTTT.

Only one count was recorded for this clone. V gene TRBV6-5 combines with J gene TRBJ2-2; the match to TRBD1 covers 8 bases. The trim removed 5 bases at V and 6 bases at J, leaving 8 bases unmatched. CDR3 length: 15 amino acids. Germline CDR1 and CDR2: MNHEY and SVGAGI. CDR3 residues: CASSLGQGVAGELFF. The CDR3 DNA sequence: TGTGCCAGCAGTCTCGGACAGGGTGTTGCCGGGGAGCTGTTTTTT.

J is TRBJ2-1 and V is TRBV4-1, with 10 bases lining up with TRBD1. The V gene end was trimmed by 3 bases and the J gene end by 6 bases; junction bases not matched to a gene: 11. The CDR3 runs to 17 residues. Germline values: CDR1 MGHRA, CDR2 YSYEKL. The CDR3 sequence is CASSHTNRDRGGNEQFF. Here the CDR3 DNA reads TGCGCCAGCAGCCACACTAACCGGGACAGGGGTGGCAATGAGCAGTTCTTC.

This chain links TRBV23-1 with TRBJ1-1, with a weak D call TRBD1 (6 bases). TRBV23-1 is marked as an open reading frame, function uncertain. V was shortened by 3 bases and J by 0 bases, with 14 bases between the two germline ends. There are 16 residues in the CDR3. CDR3 protein: CASSHWTENMNTEAFF. The CDR3 DNA follows: TGCGCCAGCAGTCATTGGACAGAGAACATGAACACTGAAGCTTTCTTT.

The rearrangement uses TRBV19 and TRBJ1-1; TRBD1 might be the D (6 bases). The CDR3 has 15 amino acids. The germline V and J ends were trimmed by 4 bases and 5 bases, with 17 bases remaining between them. Germline lookup yields CDR1 LNHDA and CDR2 SQIVND (reference sequence). DNA of the CDR3: TGTGCCAGTAGTAGGGAACAGGGCGTTCGGACTGAAGCTTTCTTT. Its protein product is CASSREQGVRTEAFF. Filled out from reference TRBV19 and TRBJ1-1, the complete variable domain reads DGGITQSPKYLFRKEGQNVTLSCEQNLNHDAMYWYRQDPGQGLRLIYYSQIVNDFQKGDIAEGYSVSREKKESFPLTVTSAQKNPTAFYLCASSREQGVRTEAFFGQGTRLTVV.

This clone was observed once. The genes are TRBV6-1 and TRBJ1-2; a weak D match, TRBD1 (6 bases). Deletions cut 6 bases from V and 0 bases from J, with 11 bases between. Germline lookup yields CDR1 MNHNS and CDR2 SASEGT. This CDR3 comprises 14 residues. The CDR3 reads CASSKGDTNYGYTF. As DNA, the CDR3 is TGTGCCAGCAGCAAGGGGGATACTAACTATGGCTACACCTTC.

The rearrangement joins TRBV2 to TRBJ1-5, with TRBD1 as a possible D gene (5 bases). The ends were cut back, 6 bases at V and 8 bases at J, with 17 bases in the middle. Germline CDR1 reads SNHLY; CDR2 reads FYNNEI. The CDR3 runs to 14 residues. CDR3 loop: CASRTEQVGEPQHF. The CDR3 nucleotides read TGTGCCAGCAGGACGGAACAGGTTGGGGAGCCCCAGCATTTT.

In its sample, this clone was seen once. This chain links TRBV11-2 with TRBJ1-2; D may be TRBD1 (5 bases). This CDR3 spans 16 amino acids. CDR1 is SGHAT, CDR2 FQNNGV, per germline. Trimming stripped 1 base from V and 1 base from J, with 13 bases between. As DNA, the CDR3 is TGTGCCAGCAGCTTAGTTACGGGGCGCATTAACTATGGCTACACCTTC. This sequence encodes CASSLVTGRINYGYTF.

The chain carries TRBV4-2 and TRBJ1-6; D not resolved. The CDR3 is 18 residues long. Trimming cost V 0 bases and J 0 bases, with 12 bases left between them. Germline V CDR1 and CDR2: LGHNA, YNFKEQ. This chain's CDR3 is CASSQEPPVSSYNSPLHF. CDR3 coding DNA: TGTGCCAGCAGCCAAGAGCCCCCCGTTAGCTCCTATAATTCACCCCTCCACTTT.

The gene calls are TRBV2 and TRBJ2-3, with 9 bases aligning to TRBD1. This CDR3 region has 16 residues. The germline V gene encodes CDR1 SNHLY and CDR2 FYNNEI. J gave up 7 bases and V 6 bases, and 14 bases lay outside the gene matches. CDR3 in amino acids: CASRAGTGSALNTQYF. CDR3 sequence (DNA): TGTGCCAGCAGAGCCGGGACAGGGTCGGCCCTGAATACGCAGTATTTT. Full variable domain (outside the CDR3, taken from reference TRBV2 and TRBJ2-3): EPEVTQTPSHQVTQMGQEVILRCVPISNHLYFYWYRQILGQKVEFLVSFYNNEISEKSEIFDDQFSVERPDGSNFTLKIRSTKLEDSAMYFCASRAGTGSALNTQYFGPGTRLTVL.

The chain employs TRBV5-1 and TRBJ1-2, with a weak D call TRBD1 (5 bases). Germline V gene lookup returns CDR1 SGHRS and CDR2 YFSETQ. V shed 4 bases and J shed 0 bases, with 10 bases lying between them. This CDR3 spans 14 amino acids. The CDR3 reads CASSQGLTNYGYTF. In nucleotides, the CDR3 is TGCGCCAGCAGCCAGGGACTGACTAACTATGGCTACACCTTC.

The chain employs TRBV9 and TRBJ1-2; D possibly corresponds to TRBD1 (5 bases). This CDR3 contains 14 residues. V lost 7 bases, J lost 7 bases, and 20 bases lay in between. Germline lookup yields CDR1 SGDLS and CDR2 YYNGEE. The CDR3 bases are TGTGCCAGCGGCGGGGGGACCCCGAGCGGTGGCTACACCTTC. Translated, it gives CASGGGTPSGGYTF.

By frequency in the sample, this clone is medium-sized. The chain joins TRBV7-2 to TRBJ1-1; D is ambiguous. Germline values: CDR1 SGHTA, CDR2 FQGNSA. Trimming removed 4 bases from V and 1 base from J, with 16 bases in between. This CDR3 region has 16 residues. CDR3 sequence reads: CASSSRQRNWNTEAFF. In DNA form, the CDR3 reads TGTGCCAGCAGCTCTCGGCAGCGTAACTGGAACACTGAAGCTTTCTTT.

This rearrangement joins TRBV7-9 to TRBJ2-7; D ambiguous. V lost 2 bases and J lost 5, with 22 bases in between. The CDR3 is made up of 17 amino acids. Germline CDR1 reads SEHNR; CDR2 reads FQNEAQ (reference sequence). The CDR3 sequence: CASSLSIGDRWGDEQYF. CDR3 in DNA: TGTGCCAGCAGCTTAAGTATCGGCGATCGTTGGGGTGACGAGCAGTACTTC.

The chain couples TRBV7-2 to TRBJ2-5, with D maybe TRBD2 (5 bases). There are 13 residues in the CDR3. The V end was cut by 5 bases, the J end by 5 bases, with 12 bases between. Germline V gene data show CDR1 as SGHTA and CDR2 as FQGNSA. CDR3: CASSTSREETQYF. The CDR3 nucleotides are TGTGCCAGCAGCACCTCTAGGGAGGAGACCCAGTACTTC.

The gene calls are TRBV2 and TRBJ1-3; unclear D gene. This CDR3 comprises 12 residues. V was pared by 10 bases and J by 0 bases, with 7 bases between. CDR1 and CDR2 (germline): SNHLY, FYNNEI. The CDR3 reads CAKKSSGNTIYF. The CDR3, as DNA: TGTGCCAAAAAGAGCTCTGGAAACACCATATATTTT.

The gene calls are TRBV10-3 and TRBJ2-7; D perhaps matches TRBD1 (6 bases). The CDR3 runs to 13 residues. Germline values: CDR1 ENHRY, CDR2 SYGVKD. V shed 5 bases and J shed 3 bases, with 11 bases lying between them. The CDR3 sequence: CAISSTGNYEQYF. DNA of the CDR3: TGTGCCATCAGTTCCACAGGGAACTACGAGCAGTACTTC.

The table lists this clone with a count of one. This chain uses TRBV6-1 with TRBJ2-7; TRBD2 might be the D (6 bases). CDR1 and CDR2 from the germline V gene are MNHNS and SASEGT. V gave up 2 bases and J gave up 3 bases, with 17 bases separating them. This CDR3 region has 16 residues. The DNA of the CDR3 is TGTGCCAGCAGTGAAAGACGTGCGGGGATACTCTACGAGCAGTACTTC. Translated, it gives CASSERRAGILYEQYF.

The sample holds a few counts of this clone. The rearrangement uses TRBV5-1 and TRBJ2-5, with TRBD1 matching over 7 bases. This CDR3 has 13 amino acids. Germline lookup yields CDR1 SGHRS and CDR2 YFSETQ. V was clipped by 4 bases and J by 5 bases; unmatched bases: 5. The DNA for the CDR3 is TGCGCCAGCAGCCCTCGGACAGGCGAGACCCAGTACTTC. It encodes CASSPRTGETQYF.

This chain connects TRBV6-5 to TRBJ2-7; D ambiguous. The ends were cut back, 6 bases at V and 4 bases at J, with 10 bases in the middle. CDR1 MNHEY and CDR2 SVGAGI come from the germline V gene. There are 12 residues in the CDR3. CDR3 sequence: CASRGEVYEQYF. As DNA, the CDR3 is TGTGCCAGCAGGGGTGAGGTTTACGAGCAGTACTTC.